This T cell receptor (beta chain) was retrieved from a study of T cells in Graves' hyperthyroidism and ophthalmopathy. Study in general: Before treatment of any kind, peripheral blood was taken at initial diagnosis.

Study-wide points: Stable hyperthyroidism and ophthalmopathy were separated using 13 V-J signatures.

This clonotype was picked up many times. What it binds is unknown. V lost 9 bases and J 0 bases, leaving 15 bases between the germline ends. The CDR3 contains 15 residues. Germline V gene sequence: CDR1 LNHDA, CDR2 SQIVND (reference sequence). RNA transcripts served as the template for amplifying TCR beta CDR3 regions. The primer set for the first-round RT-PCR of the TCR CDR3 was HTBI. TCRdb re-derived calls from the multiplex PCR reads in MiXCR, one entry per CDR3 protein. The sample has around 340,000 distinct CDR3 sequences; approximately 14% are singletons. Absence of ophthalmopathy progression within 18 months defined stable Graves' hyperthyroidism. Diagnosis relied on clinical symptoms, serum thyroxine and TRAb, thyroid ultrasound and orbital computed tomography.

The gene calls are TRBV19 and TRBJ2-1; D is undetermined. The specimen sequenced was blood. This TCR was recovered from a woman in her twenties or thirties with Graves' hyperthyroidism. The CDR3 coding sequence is TGTGCCAGCCGTTCGCCAGCAAGCTCCTACAATGAGCAGTTCTTC. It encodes CASRSPASSYNEQFF.